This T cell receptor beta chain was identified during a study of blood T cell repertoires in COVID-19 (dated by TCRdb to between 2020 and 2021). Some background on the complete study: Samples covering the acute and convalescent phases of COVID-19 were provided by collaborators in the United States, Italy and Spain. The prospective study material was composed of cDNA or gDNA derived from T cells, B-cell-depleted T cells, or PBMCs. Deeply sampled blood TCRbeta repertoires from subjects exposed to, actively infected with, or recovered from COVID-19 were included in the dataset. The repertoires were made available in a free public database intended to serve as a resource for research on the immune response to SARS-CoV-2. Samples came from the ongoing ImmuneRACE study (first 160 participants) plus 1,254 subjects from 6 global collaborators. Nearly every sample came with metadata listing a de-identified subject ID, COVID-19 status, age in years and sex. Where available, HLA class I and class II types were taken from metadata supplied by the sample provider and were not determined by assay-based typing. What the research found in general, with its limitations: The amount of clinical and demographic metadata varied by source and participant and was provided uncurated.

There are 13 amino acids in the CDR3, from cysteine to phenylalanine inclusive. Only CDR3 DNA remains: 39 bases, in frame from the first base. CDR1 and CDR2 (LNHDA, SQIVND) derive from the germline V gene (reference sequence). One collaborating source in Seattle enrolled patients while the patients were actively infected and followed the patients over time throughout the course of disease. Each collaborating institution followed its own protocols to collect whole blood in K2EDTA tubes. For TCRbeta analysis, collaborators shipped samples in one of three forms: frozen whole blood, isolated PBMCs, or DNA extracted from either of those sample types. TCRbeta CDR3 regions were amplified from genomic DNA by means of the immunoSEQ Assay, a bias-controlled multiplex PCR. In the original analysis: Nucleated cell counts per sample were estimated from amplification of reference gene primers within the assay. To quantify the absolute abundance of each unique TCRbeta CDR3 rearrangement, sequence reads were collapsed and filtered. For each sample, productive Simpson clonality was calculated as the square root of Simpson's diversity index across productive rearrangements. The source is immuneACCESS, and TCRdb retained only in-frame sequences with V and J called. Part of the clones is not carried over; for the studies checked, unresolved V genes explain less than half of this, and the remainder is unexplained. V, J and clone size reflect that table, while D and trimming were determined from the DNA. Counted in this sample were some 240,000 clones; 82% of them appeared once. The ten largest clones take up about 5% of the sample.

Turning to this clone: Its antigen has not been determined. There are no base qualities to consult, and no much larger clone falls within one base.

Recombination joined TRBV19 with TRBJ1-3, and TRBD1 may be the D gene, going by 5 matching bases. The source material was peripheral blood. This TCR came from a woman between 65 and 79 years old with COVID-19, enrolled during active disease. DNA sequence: TGTGCGTGCAGGGCAAACTCTGGAAACACCATATATTTT. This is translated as CACRANSGNTIYF.